The 14 T cell receptor beta chains below come from one sample, sequenced in a study of glioma-infiltrating T cells. TCR alpha and beta CDR3 regions were amplified from RNA using iRepertoire nested multiplex PCR. Using its own MiXCR run on the multiplex PCR reads, TCRdb lists one record per CDR3 protein. The sample contains approximately 140,000 distinct CDR3 sequences, around 25% of which appear only once. Input material: glioma tissue, nonneoplastic brain tissue, or PBMCs (not recorded which). Source of these receptors: a human donor with low-grade glioma or glioblastoma, undergoing nonglioma brain surgery, or in good health (not recorded which).

This clonotype was seen repeatedly, ten times or more. V is TRBV15 and J is TRBJ1-5; D is undetermined. Germline lookup yields CDR1 LNHNV and CDR2 YYDKDF (reference sequence). The length of the CDR3 is 12 residues. V lost 4 bases, J lost 7 bases, and 8 bases lay in between. The CDR3 nucleotides read TGTGCCACCAGCACAGGTGGGCAGCCCCAGCATTTT. Translated, it gives CATSTGGQPQHF.

This clonotype turned up a few times. This chain joins TRBV10-3 and TRBJ2-1; D assignment may be TRBD1 or TRBD2 (6 bases each). The CDR3 is 17 amino acids. CDR1 and CDR2 from the germline V gene are ENHRY and SYGVKD. Trimming shortened V by 2 bases and J by 0 bases, and 14 bases separated the two germline ends. CDR3 DNA: TGTGCCATCAGTGAGCCCCCGGGGGACACCTCCTACAATGAGCAGTTCTTC. Encoded protein: CAISEPPGDTSYNEQFF.

This clonotype was counted only a few times. The DNA of the CDR3 is TGTGCCAGCAGTGATCCGAGCGCTTCCTACGAGCAGTACGTC. It codes for CASSDPSASYEQYV. The rearrangement uses TRBV2 and TRBJ2-7; D is uncertain. Trimming shortened V by 3 bases and J by 1 base, and 10 bases separated the two germline ends. This CDR3 spans 14 amino acids. Germline values: CDR1 SNHLY, CDR2 FYNNEI.

This chain links TRBV4-1 with TRBJ1-2; D is uncertain. Per germline, CDR1 MGHRA and CDR2 YSYEKL. The CDR3 runs to 19 residues. Trimming pared 5 bases from V and 2 bases from J, leaving 27 bases between. This CDR3 is CASSSQANLGRENNYGYTF. The CDR3 nucleotides read TGCGCCAGCAGCTCGCAAGCCAACCTCGGGAGGGAGAACAACTATGGCTACACCTTC.

This clonotype was seen a few times. This rearrangement joins TRBV11-2 to TRBJ1-1; D is uncertain. Germline CDR1 SGHAT, CDR2 FQNNGV. The V end lost 1 base, the J end lost 1 base, and 7 bases lay between the germline ends. The CDR3 runs to 14 residues. The CDR3 DNA reads as TGTGCCAGCAGCTTAGGTTGGGGGAACACTGAAGCTTTCTTT. It encodes CASSLGWGNTEAFF.

The rearrangement links TRBV6-6 to TRBJ1-1; no firm D call. Germline assignment: CDR1 MNHNY and CDR2 SVGAGI (reference sequence). Trimming shortened V by 2 bases and J by 0 bases, and 10 bases separated the two germline ends. The CDR3 extends over 15 amino acids. CDR3 in amino acids: CASSYSLTMNTEAFF. CDR3 in DNA: TGTGCCAGCAGTTACAGTCTAACTATGAACACTGAAGCTTTCTTT.

The chain couples TRBV4-1 to TRBJ2-3; 10 bases agree with TRBD2. CDR1 MGHRA and CDR2 YSYEKL come from the germline V gene. The ends lost 1 base at V and 0 bases at J; junction bases unmatched: 7. The CDR3 sequence is 18 residues long. The CDR3 is CASSQVASGGESTDTQYF. Written as DNA, the CDR3 is TGCGCCAGCAGCCAAGTGGCTAGCGGGGGAGAGAGCACAGATACGCAGTATTTT.

The rearrangement links TRBV20-1 to TRBJ2-5; possibly TRBD1 or TRBD2 for D (5 bases each). This CDR3 is built from 14 residues. Trimming took off 6 bases at V and 7 bases at J, with 21 bases between the two ends. Germline V gene lookup returns CDR1 DFQATT and CDR2 SNEGSKA (reference sequence). In DNA, the CDR3 is TGCAGTGCCCCTGTCCGGGGCGCCGCGGGGACCCAGTACTTC. Translating gives CSAPVRGAAGTQYF.

This clonotype turned up a few times. V usage is TRBV29-1 and J usage is TRBJ2-1; 8 nucleotides agree with TRBD2. The germline CDR1 and CDR2 sequences are SQVTM and ANQGSEA. This CDR3 region has 14 residues. Trimming removed 7 bases from V and 5 bases from J; junction bases left unmatched: 10. The CDR3 here is CSGTGLGFDNEQFF. In DNA form, the CDR3 reads TGCAGCGGAACGGGACTAGGGTTTGACAATGAGCAGTTCTTC.

This clonotype was seen a handful of times. The chain has TRBV3-1 and TRBJ1-5; possible D gene TRBD1, 5 bases. The germline V gene encodes CDR1 LGHDT and CDR2 YNNKEL (reference sequence). With 3 bases removed from V and 0 bases from J, the gap between germline ends came to 9 bases. The CDR3 totals 15 residues. CDR3 protein: CASSHGADSNQPQHF. The CDR3 region has the DNA TGTGCCAGCAGCCACGGGGCAGATAGCAATCAGCCCCAGCATTTT.

The rearrangement links TRBV5-8 to TRBJ2-3; tentative D call: TRBD2 (6 bases). Germline CDR1 is SGHTS and CDR2 is YDEGEE. Trimming took 0 bases from V and 0 from J, leaving 11 bases between them. This CDR3 spans 16 amino acids. In nucleotides, the CDR3 is TGTGCCAGCAGCTTGGCCCCGGGGACTAGCACAGATACGCAGTATTTT. Amino acid sequence: CASSLAPGTSTDTQYF.

This clonotype was recorded at least ten times. The rearrangement uses TRBV6-6 and TRBJ2-3, with D possibly TRBD2 on 5 matching bases. V was pared by 0 bases and J by 1 base, with 5 bases between. CDR1 is MNHNY, CDR2 SVGAGI, per germline (reference sequence). CDR3 length: 14 residues. In nucleotides, the CDR3 is TGTGCCAGCAGTTACTCGGAGGGCACAGATACGCAGTATTTT. Its protein product is CASSYSEGTDTQYF.

This clonotype was counted between two and nine times. The chain uses TRBV24-1 and TRBJ2-3, with a weak D call TRBD1 (5 bases). This CDR3 region has 16 residues. With 3 bases removed from V and 1 base from J, the gap between germline ends came to 13 bases. CDR1 is KGHDR, CDR2 SFDVKD, per germline. The CDR3 spells CATSDLPSTGTDTQYF. CDR3 coding DNA: TGTGCCACCAGTGATCTCCCTTCGACAGGCACAGATACGCAGTATTTT.

This clonotype was seen only a few times. The rearrangement uses TRBV7-3 and TRBJ2-4; 9 bases map to TRBD1. In germline, CDR1 is SGHTA, CDR2 FQGTGA. The V segment lost 4 bases and the J segment 6 bases; nucleotides outside the gene matches: 1. This CDR3 comprises 13 residues. CDR3 sequence reads: CASSSDRGNIQYF. In nucleotides, the CDR3 is TGTGCCAGCAGCTCGGACAGGGGAAACATTCAGTACTTC. The full variable domain, its missing parts supplied by reference TRBV7-3 and TRBJ2-4, is GAGVSQTPSNKVTEKGKYVELRCDPISGHTALYWYRQSLGQGPEFLIYFQGTGAADDSGLPNDRFFAVRPEGSVSTLKIQRTERGDSAVYLCASSSDRGNIQYFGAGTRLSVL.